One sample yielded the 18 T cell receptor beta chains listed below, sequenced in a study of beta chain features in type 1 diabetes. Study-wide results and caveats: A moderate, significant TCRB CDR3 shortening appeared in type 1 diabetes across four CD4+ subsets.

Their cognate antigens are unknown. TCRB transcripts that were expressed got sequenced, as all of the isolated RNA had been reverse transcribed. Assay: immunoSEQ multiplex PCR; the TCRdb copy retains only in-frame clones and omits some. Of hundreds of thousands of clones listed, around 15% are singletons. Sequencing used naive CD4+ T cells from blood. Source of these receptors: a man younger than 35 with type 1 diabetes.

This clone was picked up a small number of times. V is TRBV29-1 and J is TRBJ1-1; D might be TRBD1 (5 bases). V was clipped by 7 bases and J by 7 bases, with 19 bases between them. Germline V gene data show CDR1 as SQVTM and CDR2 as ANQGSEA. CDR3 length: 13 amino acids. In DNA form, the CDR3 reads TGCAGCGCACGATTCGGGACCCAGAGTGAAGCTTTCTTT. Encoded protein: CSARFGTQSEAFF. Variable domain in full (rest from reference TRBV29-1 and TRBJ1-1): SAVISQKPSRDICQRGTSLTIQCQVDSQVTMMFWYRQQPGQSLTLIATANQGSEATYESGFVIDKFPISRPNLTFSTLTVSNMSPEDSSIYLCSARFGTQSEAFFGQGTRLTVV.

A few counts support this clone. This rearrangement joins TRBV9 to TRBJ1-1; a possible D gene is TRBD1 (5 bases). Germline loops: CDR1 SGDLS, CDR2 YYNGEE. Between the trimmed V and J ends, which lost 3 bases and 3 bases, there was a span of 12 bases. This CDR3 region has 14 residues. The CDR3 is CASSAHGAHTEAFF. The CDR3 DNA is TGTGCCAGCAGCGCACATGGGGCGCACACTGAAGCTTTCTTT.

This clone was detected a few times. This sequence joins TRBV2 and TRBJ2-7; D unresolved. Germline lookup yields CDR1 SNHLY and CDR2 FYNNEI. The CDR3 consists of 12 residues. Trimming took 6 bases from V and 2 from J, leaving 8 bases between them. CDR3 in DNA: TGTGCCAGCAGGGCGGTCGCCTACGAGCAGTACTTC. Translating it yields CASRAVAYEQYF.

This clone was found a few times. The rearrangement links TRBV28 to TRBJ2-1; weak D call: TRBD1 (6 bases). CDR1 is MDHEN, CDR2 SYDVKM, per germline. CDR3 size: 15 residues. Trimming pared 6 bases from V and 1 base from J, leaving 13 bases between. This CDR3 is CASSWGQSSYNEQFF. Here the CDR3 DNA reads TGTGCCAGCAGCTGGGGGCAGTCTTCCTACAATGAGCAGTTCTTC.

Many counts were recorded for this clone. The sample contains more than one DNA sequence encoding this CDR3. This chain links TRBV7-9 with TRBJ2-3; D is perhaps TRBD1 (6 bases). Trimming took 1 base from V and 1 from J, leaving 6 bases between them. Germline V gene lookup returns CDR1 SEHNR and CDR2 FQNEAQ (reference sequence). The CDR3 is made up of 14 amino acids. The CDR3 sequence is CASSLGQGTDTQYF. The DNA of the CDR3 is TGTGCCAGCAGCTTAGGACAGGGCACAGATACGCAGTATTTT.

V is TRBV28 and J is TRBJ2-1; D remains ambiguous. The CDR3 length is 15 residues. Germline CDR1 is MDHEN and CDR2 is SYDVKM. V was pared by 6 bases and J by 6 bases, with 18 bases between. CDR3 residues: CASSHVADQANEQFF. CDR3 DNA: TGTGCCAGCAGCCACGTGGCAGACCAGGCCAATGAGCAGTTCTTC.

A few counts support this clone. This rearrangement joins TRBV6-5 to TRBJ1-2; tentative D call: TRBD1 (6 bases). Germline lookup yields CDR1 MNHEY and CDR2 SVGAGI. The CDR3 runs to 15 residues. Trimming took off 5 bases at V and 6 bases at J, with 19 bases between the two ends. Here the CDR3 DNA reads TGTGCCAGCAGTCGCCTCGGGGGCAGTGGGCATGGCTACACCTTC. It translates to CASSRLGGSGHGYTF.

The CDR3 nucleotides read TGTGCCAGCAGCCGACAGGGAAGCACAGATACGCAGTATTTT. Encoded protein: CASSRQGSTDTQYF. The V and J genes are TRBV5-4 and TRBJ2-3, with TRBD1 identical over 7 bases. The ends lost 4 bases at V and 0 bases at J; junction bases unmatched: 2. Germline-derived CDR1 and CDR2 are SGHNT and YYREEE (reference sequence). The CDR3 spans 14 residues.

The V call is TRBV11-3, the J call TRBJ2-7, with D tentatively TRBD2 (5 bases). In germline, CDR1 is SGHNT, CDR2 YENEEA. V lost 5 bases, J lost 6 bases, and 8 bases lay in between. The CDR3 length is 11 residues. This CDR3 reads CASSLAGEQYF. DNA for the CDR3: TGTGCCAGCAGCCTGGCGGGCGAGCAGTACTTC.

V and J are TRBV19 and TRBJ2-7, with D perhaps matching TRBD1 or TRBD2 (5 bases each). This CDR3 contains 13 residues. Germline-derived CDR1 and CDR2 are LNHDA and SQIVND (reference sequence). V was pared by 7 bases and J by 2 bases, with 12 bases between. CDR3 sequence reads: CASNAGTAYEQYF. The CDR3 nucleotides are TGTGCCAGTAACGCCGGGACGGCCTACGAGCAGTACTTC.

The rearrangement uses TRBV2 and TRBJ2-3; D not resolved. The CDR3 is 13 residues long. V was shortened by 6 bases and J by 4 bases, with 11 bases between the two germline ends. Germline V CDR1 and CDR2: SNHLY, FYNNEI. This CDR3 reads CASSPGPSDTQYF. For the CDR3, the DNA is TGTGCCAGCAGCCCTGGGCCCTCAGATACGCAGTATTTT.

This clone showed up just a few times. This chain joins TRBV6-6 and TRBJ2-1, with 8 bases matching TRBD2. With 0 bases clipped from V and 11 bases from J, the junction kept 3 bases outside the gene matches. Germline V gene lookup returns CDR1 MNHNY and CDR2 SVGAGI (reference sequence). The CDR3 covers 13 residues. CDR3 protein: CASSYSTGGQQFF. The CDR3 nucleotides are TGTGCCAGCAGTTACTCGACGGGGGGGCAGCAGTTCTTC.

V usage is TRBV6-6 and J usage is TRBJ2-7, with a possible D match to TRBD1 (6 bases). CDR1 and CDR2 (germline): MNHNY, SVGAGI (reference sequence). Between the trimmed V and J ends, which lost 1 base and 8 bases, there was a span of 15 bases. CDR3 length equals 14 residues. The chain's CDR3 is CASSYLAQGSKQYF. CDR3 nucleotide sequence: TGTGCCAGCAGTTACTTAGCACAGGGTAGTAAGCAGTACTTC.

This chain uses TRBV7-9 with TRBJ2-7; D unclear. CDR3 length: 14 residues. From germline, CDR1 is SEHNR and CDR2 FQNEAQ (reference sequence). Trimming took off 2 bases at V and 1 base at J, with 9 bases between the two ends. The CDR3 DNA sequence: TGTGCCAGCAGCTTAAGGTTAGAATCCTACGAGCAGTACTTC. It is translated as CASSLRLESYEQYF.

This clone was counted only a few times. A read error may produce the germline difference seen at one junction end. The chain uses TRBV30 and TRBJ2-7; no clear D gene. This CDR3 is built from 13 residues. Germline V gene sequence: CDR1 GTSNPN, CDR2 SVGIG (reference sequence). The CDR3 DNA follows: TGTGCCTGGAGCGCCCCATCGAACTACCAGCAGTACTTC. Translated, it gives CAWSAPSNYQQYF.

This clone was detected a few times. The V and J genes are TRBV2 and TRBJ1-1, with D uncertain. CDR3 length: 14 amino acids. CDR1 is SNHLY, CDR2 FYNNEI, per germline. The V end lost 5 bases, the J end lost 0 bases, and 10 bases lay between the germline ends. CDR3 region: CASSPGTLNTEAFF. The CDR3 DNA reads TGTGCCAGCAGTCCCGGTACCTTGAACACTGAAGCTTTCTTT.

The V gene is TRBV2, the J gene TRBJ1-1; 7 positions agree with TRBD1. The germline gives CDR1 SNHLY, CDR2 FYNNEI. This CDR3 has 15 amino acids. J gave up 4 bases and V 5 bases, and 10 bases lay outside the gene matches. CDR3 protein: CASSPATGSGTEAFF. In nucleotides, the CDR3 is TGTGCCAGCAGTCCGGCGACAGGGTCGGGCACTGAAGCTTTCTTT.

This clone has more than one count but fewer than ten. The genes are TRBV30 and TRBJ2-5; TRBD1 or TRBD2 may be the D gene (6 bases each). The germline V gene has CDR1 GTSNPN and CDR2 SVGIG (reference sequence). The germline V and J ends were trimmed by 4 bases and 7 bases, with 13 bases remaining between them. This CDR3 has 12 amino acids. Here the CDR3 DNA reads TGTGCCTGGAAGGGGGGTGTCGGGACCCAGTACTTC. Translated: CAWKGGVGTQYF.